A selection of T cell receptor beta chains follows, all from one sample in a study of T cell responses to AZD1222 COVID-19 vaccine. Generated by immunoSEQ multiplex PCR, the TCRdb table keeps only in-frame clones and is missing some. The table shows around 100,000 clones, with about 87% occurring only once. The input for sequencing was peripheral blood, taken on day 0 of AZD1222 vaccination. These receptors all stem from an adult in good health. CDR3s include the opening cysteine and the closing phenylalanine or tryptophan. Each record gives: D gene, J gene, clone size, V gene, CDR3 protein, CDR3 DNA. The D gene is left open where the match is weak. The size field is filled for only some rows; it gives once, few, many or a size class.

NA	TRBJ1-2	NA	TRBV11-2	CASSFRGDRLGYTF	TGTGCCAGCAGCTTTAGGGGGGATCGGCTCGGCTACACCTTC
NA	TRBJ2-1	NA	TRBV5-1	CASSLVQLSSYNEQFF	TGCGCCAGCAGCTTAGTACAGCTAAGCTCCTACAATGAGCAGTTCTTC
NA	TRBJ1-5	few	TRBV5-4	CASSLEGSNQPQHF	TGTGCCAGCAGCTTGGAGGGGAGCAATCAGCCCCAGCATTTT
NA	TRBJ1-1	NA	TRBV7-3	CASSLTPSPNTEAFF	TGTGCCAGCAGCTTAACGCCGAGCCCGAACACTGAAGCTTTCTTT
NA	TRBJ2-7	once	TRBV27	CASSFGAKGASYEQYF	TGTGCCAGCAGTTTTGGGGCCAAAGGGGCCTCCTACGAGCAGTACTTC
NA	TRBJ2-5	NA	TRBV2	CASSEARTGKIGTQYF	TGTGCCAGCAGTGAAGCGCGCACAGGGAAGATCGGGACCCAGTACTTC
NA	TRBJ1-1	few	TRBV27	CASSILGRMNTEAFF	TGTGCCAGCAGTATTCTCGGACGGATGAACACTGAAGCTTTCTTT
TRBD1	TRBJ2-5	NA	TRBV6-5	CASSYQTGSMETQYF	TGTGCCAGCAGTTACCAGACAGGGAGCATGGAGACCCAGTACTTC
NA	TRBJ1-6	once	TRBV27	CASSHRDYSPLHF	TGTGCCAGCAGCCACAGGGATTATTCACCCCTCCACTTT
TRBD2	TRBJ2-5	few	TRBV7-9	CASSPTGGRMIAETQYF	TGTGCCAGCAGCCCGACTGGCGGGAGGATGATAGCAGAGACCCAGTACTTC
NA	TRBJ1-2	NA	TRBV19	CAVSDSFNYGYTF	TGTGCCGTAAGCGACAGTTTCAACTATGGCTACACCTTC
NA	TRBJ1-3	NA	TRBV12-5	CASALLGPWDGSGNTIYF	TGTGCTAGTGCCCTATTGGGCCCCTGGGACGGATCTGGAAACACCATATATTTT
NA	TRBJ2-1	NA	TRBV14	CASSQDRQGGNEQFF	TGTGCCAGCAGCCAAGACAGGCAGGGGGGGAATGAGCAGTTCTTC
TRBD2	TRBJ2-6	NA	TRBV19	CASSREGVAGANVLTF	TGTGCCAGTAGTCGGGAGGGAGTCGCTGGGGCCAACGTCCTGACTTTC
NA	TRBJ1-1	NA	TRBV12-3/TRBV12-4	CASSSWKNTEAFF	TGTGCCAGCAGTTCCTGGAAGAACACTGAAGCTTTCTTT
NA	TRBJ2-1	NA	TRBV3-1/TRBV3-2	CASSQGGTYNEQFF	TGTGCCAGCAGCCAAGGTGGCACCTACAATGAGCAGTTCTTC
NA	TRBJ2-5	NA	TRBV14	CASSPGLQETQYF	TGTGCCAGCAGCCCGGGCCTCCAAGAGACCCAGTACTTC
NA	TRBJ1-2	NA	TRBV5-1	CASSLLGDYGYTF	TGCGCCAGCAGCTTGTTGGGGGACTATGGCTACACCTTC
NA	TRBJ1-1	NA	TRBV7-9	CASSLQVQNTEAFF	TGTGCCAGCAGCTTACAGGTACAGAACACTGAAGCTTTCTTT
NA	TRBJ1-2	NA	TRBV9	CASSDRRGYGYTF	TGTGCCAGCAGCGACCGCCGGGGCTATGGCTACACCTTC
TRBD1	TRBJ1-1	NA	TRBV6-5	CASSYPGDSEAFF	TGTGCCAGCAGTTACCCGGGGGACAGTGAAGCTTTCTTT
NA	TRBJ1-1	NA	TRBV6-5	CASSRVFTEAFF	TGTGCCAGCAGCAGGGTATTCACTGAAGCTTTCTTT
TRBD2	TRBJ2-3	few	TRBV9	CASSVDVAGGGTDTQYF	TGTGCCAGCAGCGTAGACGTAGCGGGAGGGGGAACAGATACGCAGTATTTT
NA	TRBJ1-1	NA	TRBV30	CAWRYRVEAFF	TGTGCCTGGAGGTATAGGGTCGAAGCTTTCTTT
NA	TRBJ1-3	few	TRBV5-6	CASSFGGRDTIYF	TGTGCCAGCAGCTTCGGAGGGCGGGACACCATATATTTT
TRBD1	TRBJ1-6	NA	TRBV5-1	CASSSRTGGPDSPLHF	TGCGCCAGCAGCTCCCGGACAGGGGGCCCCGATTCACCCCTCCACTTT
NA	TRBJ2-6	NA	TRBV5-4	CASSAPPGRRSSGANVLTF	TGTGCCAGCAGCGCCCCACCGGGTCGTCGAAGCTCTGGGGCCAACGTCCTGACTTTC
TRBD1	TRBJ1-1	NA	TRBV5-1	CASSSTGGDTEAFF	TGCGCCAGCAGCTCGACAGGGGGTGATACTGAAGCTTTCTTT
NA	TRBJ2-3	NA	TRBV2	CASSLDSRTDTQYF	TGTGCCAGCTCCTTGGACAGTCGCACAGATACGCAGTATTTT
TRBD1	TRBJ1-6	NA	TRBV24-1	CATSVLDRASSYNSPLHF	TGTGCCACCAGTGTGCTTGACAGGGCGAGCTCCTATAATTCACCCCTCCACTTT
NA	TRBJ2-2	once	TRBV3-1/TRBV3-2	CASSHPRDLNTGELFF	TGTGCCAGCAGCCACCCCCGGGACTTGAACACCGGGGAGCTGTTTTTT
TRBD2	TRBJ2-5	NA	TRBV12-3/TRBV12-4	CASRGLAETQYF	TGTGCCAGCAGGGGACTAGCGGAGACCCAGTACTTC
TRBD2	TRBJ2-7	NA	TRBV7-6	CASSLPPSREDLAEQYF	TGTGCCAGCAGCTTACCCCCTTCTCGGGAGGATTTGGCCGAGCAGTACTTC
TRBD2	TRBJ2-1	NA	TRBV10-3	CAISDRTSGRARNEQFF	TGTGCCATCAGTGACCGCACTAGCGGGAGGGCCCGGAATGAGCAGTTCTTC
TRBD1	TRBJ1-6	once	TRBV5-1	CASSLAPGGSDSPLHF	TGCGCCAGCAGCTTGGCCCCAGGGGGAAGTGATTCACCCCTCCACTTT
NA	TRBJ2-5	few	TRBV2	CASRVMETQYF	TGTGCCAGCAGGGTAATGGAGACCCAGTACTTC
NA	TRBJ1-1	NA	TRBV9	CASSVATGRNTEAFF	TGTGCCAGCAGCGTAGCTACAGGCCGGAACACTGAAGCTTTCTTT
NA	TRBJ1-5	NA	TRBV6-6	CASTLNADQPQHF	TGTGCCAGCACACTCAACGCGGATCAGCCCCAGCATTTT
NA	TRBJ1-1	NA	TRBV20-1	CSARQGNEAFF	TGCAGTGCTAGACAGGGAAATGAAGCTTTCTTT
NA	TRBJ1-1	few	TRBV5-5	CASSFRDTYTEAFF	TGTGCCAGCAGCTTCCGGGACACCTACACTGAAGCTTTCTTT
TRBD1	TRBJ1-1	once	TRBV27	CASREDRLNTEAFF	TGTGCCAGCAGGGAGGACAGGTTGAACACTGAAGCTTTCTTT
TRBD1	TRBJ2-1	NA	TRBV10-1	CASQLPGGCPYNEQFF	TGCGCCAGCCAACTCCCAGGGGGCTGTCCCTACAATGAGCAGTTCTTC
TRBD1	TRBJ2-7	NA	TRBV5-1	CASSHRQGGYEQYF	TGCGCCAGCAGTCATCGACAGGGGGGCTACGAGCAGTACTTC
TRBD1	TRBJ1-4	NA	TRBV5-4	CASGDRPGEKLFF	TGTGCCAGCGGGGACAGGCCGGGTGAAAAACTGTTTTTT
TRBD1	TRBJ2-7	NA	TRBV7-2	CASSLPPLGTGISYEQYF	TGTGCCAGCAGCTTACCTCCATTGGGGACAGGGATTTCCTACGAGCAGTACTTC
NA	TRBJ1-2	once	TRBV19	CASSIVANYGYTF	TGTGCCAGTAGTATAGTAGCTAACTATGGCTACACCTTC
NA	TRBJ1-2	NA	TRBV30	CAWSVPPVIPGYTF	TGTGCCTGGAGTGTCCCGCCAGTTATCCCTGGCTACACCTTC
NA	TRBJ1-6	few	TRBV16	CASSQAHSNSPLHF	TGTGCCAGCAGCCAGGCACATAGCAATTCACCCCTCCACTTT
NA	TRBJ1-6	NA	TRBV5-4	CASSLAGTASSPLHF	TGTGCCAGCAGCTTGGCGGGGACCGCATCTTCACCCCTCCACTTT
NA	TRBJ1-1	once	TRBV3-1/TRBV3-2	CASSQDAGSTEAFF	TGTGCCAGCAGCCAAGATGCAGGGAGCACTGAAGCTTTCTTT
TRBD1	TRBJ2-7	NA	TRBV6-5	CASSRRQGAYEQYF	TGTGCCAGCAGTCGGAGACAGGGGGCCTACGAGCAGTACTTC
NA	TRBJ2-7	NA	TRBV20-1	CSARDLLQQYF	TGCAGTGCTAGAGATCTTCTACAGCAGTACTTC
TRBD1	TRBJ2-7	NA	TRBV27	CASSFRTGYEQYF	TGTGCCAGCAGTTTCAGGACAGGATACGAGCAGTACTTC